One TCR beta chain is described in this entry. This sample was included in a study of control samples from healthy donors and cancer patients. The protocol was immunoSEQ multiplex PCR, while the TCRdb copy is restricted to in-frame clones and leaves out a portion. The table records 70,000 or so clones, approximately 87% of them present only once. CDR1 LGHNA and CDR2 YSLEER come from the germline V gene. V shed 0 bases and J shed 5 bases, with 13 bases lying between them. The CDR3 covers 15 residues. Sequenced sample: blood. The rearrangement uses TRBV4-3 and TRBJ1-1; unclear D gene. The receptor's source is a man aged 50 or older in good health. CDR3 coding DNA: TGCGCCAGCAGCCAAGATCCGTTGGTTTGGACTGAAGCTTTCTTT. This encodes CASSQDPLVWTEAFF.